These 22 T cell receptor beta chains were sequenced from one sample in a study of shared clonotypes between healthy human individuals. TCRdb's copy holds only in-frame clones and misses some; the assay was immunoSEQ multiplex PCR. The table lists about 1,900,000 clones, about 95% of them singletons, with 0.95% to 1.5% in the top ten. CD45RO-negative, CCR7-positively selected cells formed the naive CD8 fraction, excluding terminally differentiated effector memory CD45RA+ cells. The sequencing sample was made of naive CD8+ T cells sorted from blood. Receptors were obtained from a man between 18 and 35 years old in good health.

V usage is TRBV7-9 and J usage is TRBJ2-7, with a tentative D call TRBD1 (5 bases). The CDR3 is made up of 13 amino acids. The V gene's germline CDR1 is SEHNR and CDR2 FQNEAQ (reference sequence). V was pared by 10 bases and J by 0 bases, with 13 bases between. Here the CDR3 reads CATTVRDSYEQYF. The CDR3 DNA follows: TGTGCCACCACAGTCAGGGACTCCTACGAGCAGTACTTC. Together with reference TRBV7-9 and TRBJ2-7, the CDR3 gives the full variable domain: DTGVSQNPRHKITKRGQNVTFRCDPISEHNRLYWYRQTLGQGPEFLTYFQNEAQLEKSRLLSDRFSAERPKGSFSTLEIQRTEQGDSAMYLCATTVRDSYEQYFGPGTRLTVT.

This chain joins TRBV4-1 and TRBJ2-3, with 13 nucleotides matching TRBD2. CDR1 and CDR2 from the germline V gene are MGHRA and YSYEKL. V shed 4 bases and J 11 bases; nucleotides not matched to a gene: 3. This CDR3 region has 13 residues. The CDR3 nucleotides read TGCGCCAGCAGCCTCGGGACTAGCGGGATGCAGTATTTT. Translation: CASSLGTSGMQYF.

This sequence joins TRBV29-1 and TRBJ1-6; D gene ambiguous. CDR3 length: 13 residues. The V and J ends lost 3 bases and 8 bases respectively, with 11 bases between them. Germline-derived CDR1 and CDR2 are SQVTM and ANQGSEA. The CDR3 bases are TGCAGCGTTGATGTGGAATATGATTCACCCCTCCACTTT. Translation gives CSVDVEYDSPLHF.

This clone was recorded once. The rearrangement links TRBV30 to TRBJ2-1; maybe TRBD2 (6 bases). Between the trimmed V and J ends, which lost 3 bases and 0 bases, there was a span of 15 bases. Germline values: CDR1 GTSNPN, CDR2 SVGIG (reference sequence). This CDR3 contains 16 residues. The CDR3 protein is CAWSVEGRVSYNEQFF. CDR3 in DNA: TGTGCCTGGAGCGTGGAGGGAAGAGTCTCCTACAATGAGCAGTTCTTC.

Notes on this clone: This sample includes further DNA sequences coding for the same CDR3. This chain connects TRBV7-3 to TRBJ2-7; no clear D gene. CDR3 length: 13 residues. Trimming pared 0 bases from V and 4 bases from J, leaving 7 bases between. Germline V gene sequence: CDR1 SGHTA, CDR2 FQGTGA. CDR3 in amino acids: CASSLTAGYEQYF. CDR3 nucleotide sequence: TGTGCCAGCAGCTTAACGGCTGGATACGAGCAGTACTTC.

V gene TRBV4-2 combines with J gene TRBJ1-3; no reliable D call. There are 15 residues in the CDR3. The germline V gene encodes CDR1 LGHNA and CDR2 YNFKEQ. Between the trimmed V and J ends, which lost 3 bases and 0 bases, there was a span of 9 bases. CDR3 sequence: CASSQSWNSGNTIYF. Here the CDR3 DNA reads TGTGCCAGCAGCCAGTCTTGGAACTCTGGAAACACCATATATTTT.

Note on this clone: The junction shows a germline mismatch at one end, possibly a read error. The chain carries TRBV11-2 and TRBJ2-1; no clear D gene. CDR1 is SGHAT and CDR2 is FQNNGV in the germline V gene. This CDR3 contains 11 residues. The chain's CDR3 is CTSSLGNEQFF. CDR3 DNA: TGTACCAGCAGCTTAGGGAATGAGCAGTTCTTC.

The V call is TRBV29-1, the J call TRBJ2-1; 9 bases map to TRBD2. Germline V gene lookup returns CDR1 SQVTM and CDR2 ANQGSEA. V shed 3 bases, J shed 5 bases, and the junction held 5 bases outside the gene matches. This CDR3 is built from 14 residues. The CDR3 bases are TGCAGCGTTGATCTCGGCGGGGGGGACAATGAGCAGTTCTTC. Residues: CSVDLGGGDNEQFF.

Turning to this clone: The same CDR3 can be traced to other DNA sequences in this sample. The chain recombines TRBV7-9 with TRBJ2-7; D is unclear. Germline V gives CDR1 SEHNR, CDR2 FQNEAQ (reference sequence). The CDR3 extends over 12 amino acids. Trimming removed 1 base at V and 6 bases at J, with 7 bases between. In nucleotides, the CDR3 is TGTGCCAGCAGCTTAGGTAGCTCCGAGCAGTACTTC. As protein: CASSLGSSEQYF.

About this clone: Other DNA sequences in this sample translate to the same CDR3. This rearrangement joins TRBV4-1 to TRBJ2-3; 7 bases match TRBD1. The CDR3 length is 13 residues. The J segment lost 5 bases and the V segment lost 2 bases, leaving 1 base of the junction unmatched. Germline V gene data show CDR1 as MGHRA and CDR2 as YSYEKL. The CDR3 here is CASSQSGGDTQYF. CDR3 DNA sequence: TGCGCCAGCAGCCAATCAGGGGGAGATACGCAGTATTTT.

This chain uses TRBV9 with TRBJ2-1; D may match TRBD1 or TRBD2 (6 bases each). The CDR3 length is 15 residues. V was trimmed by 0 bases and J by 7 bases, leaving 14 bases between them. The germline CDR1 and CDR2 sequences are SGDLS and YYNGEE. The CDR3 DNA reads as TGTGCCAGCAGCGTAGGGGGGGCCCCTAGTAATGAGCAGTTCTTC. It codes for CASSVGGAPSNEQFF.

CDR3 DNA sequence: TGTGCCAGCAGCTCCTTCGAGGCAACCACCTACGAGCAGTACTTC. Protein: CASSSFEATTYEQYF. The J gene is TRBJ2-7, the V gene TRBV5-6, with D unclear. The CDR3 is 15 amino acids. V was trimmed by 3 bases and J by 2 bases, leaving 15 bases between them. Germline CDR1 and CDR2: SGHDT and YYEEEE.

The chain employs TRBV19 and TRBJ2-7, with D possibly matching TRBD1 (6 bases). Trimming pared 5 bases from V and 5 bases from J, leaving 16 bases between. There are 14 residues in the CDR3. The germline gives CDR1 LNHDA, CDR2 SQIVND (reference sequence). The CDR3 sequence: CASSPHDRFHEQYF. CDR3 bases: TGTGCCAGTAGTCCCCACGACAGGTTTCACGAGCAGTACTTC.

This sequence joins TRBV2 and TRBJ2-2; 10 positions match TRBD2. This CDR3 has 15 residues. The J segment lost 3 bases and the V segment lost 6 bases, leaving 4 bases of the junction unmatched. From germline, CDR1 is SNHLY and CDR2 FYNNEI. The CDR3 nucleotides are TGTGCCAGCAGCCTAGCGGGGGAGGACACCGGGGAGCTGTTTTTT. Translating gives CASSLAGEDTGELFF.

V usage is TRBV11-3 and J usage is TRBJ2-1; possibly TRBD1 or TRBD2 for D (5 bases each). The V gene lost 5 bases and the J gene lost 8 bases, with 19 bases spanning the gap. CDR1 is SGHNT and CDR2 is YENEEA in the germline V gene. The CDR3 is 15 residues long. CDR3 loop: CASSHLGAGWDEQFF. CDR3 DNA: TGTGCCAGCAGCCACCTCGGGGCAGGATGGGATGAGCAGTTCTTC.

A note on this clone: Different DNA sequences within this sample yield the same CDR3. The chain uses TRBV7-9 and TRBJ2-5; perhaps TRBD1 as D (6 bases). CDR1 SEHNR and CDR2 FQNEAQ come from the germline V gene (reference sequence). This CDR3 has 14 residues. V was pared by 3 bases and J by 2 bases, with 10 bases between. CDR3 nucleotides: TGTGCCAGCAGCTTGGCAGGGGTGCAAGAGACCCAGTACTTC. Protein product: CASSLAGVQETQYF.

The chain recombines TRBV10-3 with TRBJ2-3, with a possible D match to TRBD2 (7 bases). The germline V and J ends were trimmed by 7 bases and 6 bases, with 20 bases remaining between them. Germline V gives CDR1 ENHRY, CDR2 SYGVKD. The CDR3 is 15 amino acids. DNA of the CDR3: TGTGCCATCACCCCCGGGGAGGGGGGGATGGATACGCAGTATTTT. As protein: CAITPGEGGMDTQYF.

The V gene is TRBV7-6, the J gene TRBJ2-7; D not resolved. The germline CDR1 and CDR2 sequences are SGHVS and FNYEAQ. V lost 10 bases to trimming and J lost 0 bases, with 16 bases between them. This CDR3 comprises 14 residues. The CDR3 DNA is TGTGCCACCACTGAAGAACAGAGCTCCTACGAGCAGTACTTC. This sequence encodes CATTEEQSSYEQYF.

The chain recombines TRBV13 with TRBJ2-1; D is uncertain. The CDR3 extends over 15 amino acids. The germline V gene has CDR1 PRHDT and CDR2 FYEKMQ (reference sequence). Trimming stripped 5 bases from V and 0 bases from J, with 11 bases between. CDR3 in amino acids: CASSQTSSSYNEQFF. The CDR3 coding sequence is TGTGCCAGCAGCCAGACTTCTAGCTCCTACAATGAGCAGTTCTTC.

The chain carries TRBV7-3 and TRBJ2-1; TRBD2 aligns across 11 bases. V was pared by 3 bases and J by 0 bases, with 7 bases of the junction left unmatched. The CDR3 runs 18 residues. Per the germline V gene, CDR1 is SGHTA and CDR2 is FQGTGA. The DNA of the CDR3 is TGTGCCAGCAGCTTCGGGACTAGCGGAATCCTCTCCTACAATGAGCAGTTCTTC. Translated: CASSFGTSGILSYNEQFF.

This chain connects TRBV12-2 to TRBJ1-4. TRBV12-2 is a recognized pseudogene. CDR3 length equals 11 residues. CDR3 region: CASRRTKKLFF. The CDR3 DNA reads TGTGCATCCCGTAGGACGAAAAAACTGTTTTTT.

The CDR3: CAPRILNTEAFF. CDR3 DNA: TGTGCCCCACGGATACTGAACACTGAAGCTTTCTTT. The chain combines TRBV5-8 with TRBJ1-1, with D unclear. Trimming took 10 bases from V and 0 from J, leaving 10 bases between them. The germline CDR1 and CDR2 sequences are SGHTS and YDEGEE. The CDR3 spans 12 residues.